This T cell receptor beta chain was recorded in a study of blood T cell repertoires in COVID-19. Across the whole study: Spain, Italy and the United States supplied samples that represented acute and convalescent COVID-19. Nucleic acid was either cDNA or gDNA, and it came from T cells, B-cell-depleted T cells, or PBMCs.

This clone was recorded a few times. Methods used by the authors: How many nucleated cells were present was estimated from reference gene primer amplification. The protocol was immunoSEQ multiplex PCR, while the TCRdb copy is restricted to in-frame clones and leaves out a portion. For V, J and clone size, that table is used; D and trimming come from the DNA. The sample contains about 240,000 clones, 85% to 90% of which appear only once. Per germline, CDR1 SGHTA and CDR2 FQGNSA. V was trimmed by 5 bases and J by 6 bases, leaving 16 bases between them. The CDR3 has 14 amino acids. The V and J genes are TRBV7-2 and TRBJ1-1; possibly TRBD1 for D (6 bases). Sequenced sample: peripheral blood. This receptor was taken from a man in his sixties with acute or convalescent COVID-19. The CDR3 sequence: CASSLSGGLPEAFF. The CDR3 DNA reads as TGTGCCAGCAGCCTTAGCGGGGGGCTCCCTGAAGCTTTCTTT.